This T cell receptor (beta chain) was profiled in a study of blood T cell repertoires in COVID-19. About the research overall: Sources were T cells, B-cell-depleted T cells, or PBMCs; the material itself was cDNA or gDNA.

The authors' processing: Reference gene primer amplification gave nucleated cell count estimates. Using immunoSEQ multiplex PCR, the repertoire was profiled, and TCRdb retains in-frame clones only, with some absent. V and J calls and clone size come straight from that table; D and trimming were deduced from the DNA. The sample lists about 15,000 clones, about 88% occurring once. The CDR3 has 17 amino acids. Germline assignment: CDR1 LGHNA and CDR2 YSLEER. V shed 1 base, J shed 4 bases, and the junction held 10 bases outside the gene matches. Sample: peripheral blood. The clonotype originates from a man in his sixties with acute or convalescent COVID-19. The chain uses TRBV4-3 and TRBJ1-2, with 9 bases identical to TRBD1. The CDR3 region is CASSQAVGGQGRYGYTF. CDR3 in DNA: TGCGCCAGCAGCCAAGCTGTAGGGGGACAGGGACGCTATGGCTACACCTTC.